This TCR beta chain emerged from a study of T-cell reconstitution after alpha-beta-depleted transplantation in children. The length of the CDR3 is 12 residues. The germline V gene has CDR1 SGHRS and CDR2 YFSETQ. Preparation of the TCRbeta library involved a method that used unique molecular identifiers. From the PCR reads, TCRdb called clonotypes with MiXCR, one entry per CDR3 protein. The sample shows roughly 790,000 distinct CDR3 sequences, roughly 15% of them seen only once. General observations from the study: Most T-cell counts and diversity one year after the transplant came from T cells that were newly produced. TCRbeta diversity was high at day 60 in some patients (a result of surviving recipient T cells and thymic progenitors). Several hundred graft clones that had expanded were reportedly the source of alpha-beta T cells about two months after transplant.

On this clonotype: Its matching antigen is unknown. At one end the junction does not follow the germline gene, possibly because of a read error.

V is TRBV5-1 and J is TRBJ2-1, with D possibly TRBD1 on 5 matching bases. This receptor was taken from a male patient between 5 and 17 years old who had a stem cell transplant for acute lymphoblastic leukemia, so the T cells may come from the graft donor. Source: PBMCs, mostly from graft donor cells, taken 360 days after TCRalphabeta/CD19-depleted stem cell transplant. This chain's CDR3 is CASSLGLGDLIF. Here the CDR3 DNA reads TGCGCCAGCAGCTTGGGGCTAGGGGATTTGATCTTC.